This T cell receptor beta chain was recorded in a study of cytomegalovirus exposure and HLA in healthy donors. Study-wide findings and caveats: Subsequent analysis revealed that first-cohort TCR clusters tended to co-occur in the approximately 120 validation repertoires.

Sequenced by immunoSEQ multiplex PCR; TCRdb stores in-frame clones only, minus some. This table has 200,000 to 300,000 clones, approximately 86% appearing once. CDR1 and CDR2 (germline): SGHRS, YFSETQ. The CDR3 length is 14 residues. The V end was cut by 3 bases, the J end by 3 bases, with 13 bases between. This clone showed up just a few times. The antigen remains unidentified. The TCR comes from a young woman in good health and CMV-seropositive. Source material: PBMCs. The V gene is TRBV5-1, the J gene TRBJ2-7; D might be TRBD1 (6 bases). Written as DNA, the CDR3 is TGCGCCAGCAGCTCAACAGGGTCCAACTACGAGCAGTACTTC. Amino acid sequence: CASSSTGSNYEQYF.